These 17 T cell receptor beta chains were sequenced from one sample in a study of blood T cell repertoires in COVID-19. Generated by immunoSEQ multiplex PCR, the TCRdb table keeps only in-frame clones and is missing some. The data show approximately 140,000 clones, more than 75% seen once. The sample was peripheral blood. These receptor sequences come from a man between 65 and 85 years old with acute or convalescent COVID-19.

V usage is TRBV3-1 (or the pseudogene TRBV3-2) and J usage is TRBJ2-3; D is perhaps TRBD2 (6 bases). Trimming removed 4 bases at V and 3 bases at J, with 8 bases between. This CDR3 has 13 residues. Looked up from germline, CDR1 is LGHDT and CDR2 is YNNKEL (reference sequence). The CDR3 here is CASSPRGTDTQYF. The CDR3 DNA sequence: TGTGCCAGCAGCCCCCGGGGGACAGATACGCAGTATTTT.

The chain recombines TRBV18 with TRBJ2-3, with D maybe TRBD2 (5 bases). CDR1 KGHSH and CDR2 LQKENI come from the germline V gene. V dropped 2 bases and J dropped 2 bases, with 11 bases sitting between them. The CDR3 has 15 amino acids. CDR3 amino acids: CASSPVKGVTDTQYF. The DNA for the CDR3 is TGTGCCAGCTCACCAGTGAAGGGAGTCACAGATACGCAGTATTTT. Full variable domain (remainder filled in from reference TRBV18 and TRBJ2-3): NAGVMQNPRHLVRRRGQEARLRCSPMKGHSHVYWYRQLPEEGLKFMVYLQKENIIDESGMPKERFSAEFPKEGPSILRIQQVVRGDSAAYFCASSPVKGVTDTQYFGPGTRLTVL.

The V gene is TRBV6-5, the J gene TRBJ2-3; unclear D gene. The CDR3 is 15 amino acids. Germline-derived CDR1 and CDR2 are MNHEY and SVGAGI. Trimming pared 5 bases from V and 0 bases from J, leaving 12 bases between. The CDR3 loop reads CASSRVSASTDTQYF. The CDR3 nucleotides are TGTGCCAGCAGTCGAGTGTCCGCAAGCACAGATACGCAGTATTTT.

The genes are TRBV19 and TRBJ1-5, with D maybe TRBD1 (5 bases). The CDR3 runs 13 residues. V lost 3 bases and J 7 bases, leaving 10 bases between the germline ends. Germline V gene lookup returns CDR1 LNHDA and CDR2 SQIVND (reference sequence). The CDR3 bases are TGTGCCAGTAGTATCGGGGGTCGACAGCCCCAGCATTTT. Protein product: CASSIGGRQPQHF.

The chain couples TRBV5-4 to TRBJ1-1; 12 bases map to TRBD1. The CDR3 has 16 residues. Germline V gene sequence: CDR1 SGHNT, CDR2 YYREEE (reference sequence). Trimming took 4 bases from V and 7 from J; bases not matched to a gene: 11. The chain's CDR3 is CASSAGTGGKRGEAFF. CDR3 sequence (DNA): TGTGCCAGCAGCGCCGGGACAGGGGGCAAGAGGGGTGAAGCTTTCTTT. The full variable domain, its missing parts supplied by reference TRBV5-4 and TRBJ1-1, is ETGVTQSPTHLIKTRGQQVTLRCSSQSGHNTVSWYQQALGQGPQFIFQYYREEENGRGNFPPRFSGLQFPNYSSELNVNALELDDSALYLCASSAGTGGKRGEAFFGQGTRLTVV.

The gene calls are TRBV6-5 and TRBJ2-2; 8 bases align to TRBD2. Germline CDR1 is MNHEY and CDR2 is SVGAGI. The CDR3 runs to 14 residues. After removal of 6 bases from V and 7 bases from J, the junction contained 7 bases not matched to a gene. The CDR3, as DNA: TGTGCCAGCAGCCCGGGACTAGGGTTCGGGGAGCTGTTTTTT. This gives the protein CASSPGLGFGELFF.

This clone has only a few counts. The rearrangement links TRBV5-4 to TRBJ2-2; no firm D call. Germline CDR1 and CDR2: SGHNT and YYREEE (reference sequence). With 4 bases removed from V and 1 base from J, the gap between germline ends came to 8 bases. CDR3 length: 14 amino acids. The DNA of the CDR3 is TGTGCCAGCAGCCCGCCAGGGAACACCGGGGAGCTGTTTTTT. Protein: CASSPPGNTGELFF.

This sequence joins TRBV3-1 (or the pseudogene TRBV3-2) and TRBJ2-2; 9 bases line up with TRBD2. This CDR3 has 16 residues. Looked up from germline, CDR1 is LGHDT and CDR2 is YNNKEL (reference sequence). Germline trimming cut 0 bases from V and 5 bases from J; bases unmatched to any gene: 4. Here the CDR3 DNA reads TGTGCCAGCAGCCAAGATAGCGGGAGTATAACCGGGGAGCTGTTTTTT. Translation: CASSQDSGSITGELFF.

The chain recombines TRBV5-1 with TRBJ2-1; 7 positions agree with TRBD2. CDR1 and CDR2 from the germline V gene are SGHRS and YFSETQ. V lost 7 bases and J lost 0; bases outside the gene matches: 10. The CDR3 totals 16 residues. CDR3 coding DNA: TGCGCCAGCCGCCGAGCAGCGGGAAGCTCCTACAATGAGCAGTTCTTC. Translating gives CASRRAAGSSYNEQFF.

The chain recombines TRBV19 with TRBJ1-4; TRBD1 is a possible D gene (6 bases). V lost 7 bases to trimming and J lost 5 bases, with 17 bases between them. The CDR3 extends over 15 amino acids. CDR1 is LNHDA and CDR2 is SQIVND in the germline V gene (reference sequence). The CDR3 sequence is CASTLPGTGNEKLFF. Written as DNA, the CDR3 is TGTGCCAGTACCCTCCCCGGAACAGGGAATGAAAAACTGTTTTTT.

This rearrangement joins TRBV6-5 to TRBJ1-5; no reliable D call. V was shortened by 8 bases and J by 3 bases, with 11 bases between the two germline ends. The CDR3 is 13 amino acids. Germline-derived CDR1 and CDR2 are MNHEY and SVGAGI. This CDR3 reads CASLLSYNQPQHF. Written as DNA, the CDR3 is TGTGCCAGCTTATTGTCTTACAATCAGCCCCAGCATTTT.

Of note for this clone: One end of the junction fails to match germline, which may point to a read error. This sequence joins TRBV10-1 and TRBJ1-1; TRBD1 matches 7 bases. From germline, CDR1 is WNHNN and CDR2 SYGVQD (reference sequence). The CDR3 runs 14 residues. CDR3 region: CASSKSPTGLEAFF. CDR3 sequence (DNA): TGCGCCAGCAGTAAGTCCCCGACAGGGCTGGAAGCTTTCTTT.

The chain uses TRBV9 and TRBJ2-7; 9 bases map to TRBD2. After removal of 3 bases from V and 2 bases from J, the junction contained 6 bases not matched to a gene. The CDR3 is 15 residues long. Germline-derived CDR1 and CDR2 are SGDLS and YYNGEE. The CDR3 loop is CASSALAGQTYEQYF. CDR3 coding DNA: TGTGCCAGCAGCGCGCTAGCGGGACAAACCTACGAGCAGTACTTC.

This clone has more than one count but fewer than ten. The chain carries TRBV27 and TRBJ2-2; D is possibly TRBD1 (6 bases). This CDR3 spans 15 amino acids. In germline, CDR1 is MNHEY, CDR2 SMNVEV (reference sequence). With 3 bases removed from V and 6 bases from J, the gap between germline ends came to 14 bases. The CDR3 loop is CASSFYTGKAGELFF. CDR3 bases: TGTGCCAGCAGTTTCTACACAGGGAAGGCCGGGGAGCTGTTTTTT.

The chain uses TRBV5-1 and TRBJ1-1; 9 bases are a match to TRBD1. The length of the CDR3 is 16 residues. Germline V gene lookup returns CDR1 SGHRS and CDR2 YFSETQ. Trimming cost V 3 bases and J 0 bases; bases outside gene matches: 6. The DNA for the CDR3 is TGCGCCAGCAGCTCAGGACAGGGGAACATGAACACTGAAGCTTTCTTT. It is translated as CASSSGQGNMNTEAFF.

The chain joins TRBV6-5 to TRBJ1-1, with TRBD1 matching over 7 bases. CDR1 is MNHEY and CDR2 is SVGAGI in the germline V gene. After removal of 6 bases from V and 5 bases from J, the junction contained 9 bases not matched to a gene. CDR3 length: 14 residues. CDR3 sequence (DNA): TGTGCCAGCAGGCAGAGACAGGGTTCGACTGAAGCTTTCTTT. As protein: CASRQRQGSTEAFF.

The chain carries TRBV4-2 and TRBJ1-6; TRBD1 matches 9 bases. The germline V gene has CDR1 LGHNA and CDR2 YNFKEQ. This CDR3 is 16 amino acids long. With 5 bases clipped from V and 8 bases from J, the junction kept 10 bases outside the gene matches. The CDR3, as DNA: TGTGCCAGCAGCGGTACCGGGACAGGGTCGGATTCACCCCTCCACTTT. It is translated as CASSGTGTGSDSPLHF.